A selection of T cell receptor beta chains follows, all from one sample in a study of shared clonotypes between healthy human individuals. The assay was immunoSEQ multiplex PCR, and TCRdb's table has in-frame clones only and misses some. The sample lists hundreds of thousands of clones, 96% occurring once. The specimen was naive CD8+ T cells sorted from blood. These receptors were obtained from a woman in her twenties or thirties in good health. The CDR3 runs from the conserved cysteine through the conserved F or W. Each record gives: V gene, clone size, D gene, J gene, CDR3 DNA, CDR3 protein. A D gene is named only where the DNA matches it firmly. Size tells how often a clone was seen (once, few, many) or the class of an expanded clone, and some rows leave it out.

V gene: TRBV29-1
clone size: -
D gene: TRBD2
J gene: TRBJ2-7
CDR3 DNA: TGCAGCGTTTCTAGCGGAGCAACCTACGAGCAGTACTTC
CDR3 protein: CSVSSGATYEQYF

V gene: TRBV30
clone size: -
D gene: -
J gene: TRBJ1-3
CDR3 DNA: TGTGCCTGGAGTCGCGAGGTAATTGGAAACACCATATATTTT
CDR3 protein: CAWSREVIGNTIYF

V gene: TRBV7-9
clone size: few
D gene: -
J gene: TRBJ2-7
CDR3 DNA: TGTGCCAGCAGCTCCAGGAGCTCCTACGAGCAGTACTTC
CDR3 protein: CASSSRSSYEQYF

V gene: TRBV7-8
clone size: -
D gene: -
J gene: TRBJ1-2
CDR3 DNA: TGTGCCAGCAGCCCACCCTCAGTTAACTATGGCTACACCTTC
CDR3 protein: CASSPPSVNYGYTF

V gene: TRBV2
clone size: once
D gene: TRBD2
J gene: TRBJ2-7
CDR3 DNA: TGTGCCAGCAGTGAATCAGGGACTAGCGCGGACTACGAGCAGTACTTC
CDR3 protein: CASSESGTSADYEQYF

V gene: TRBV7-6
clone size: -
D gene: TRBD1
J gene: TRBJ2-5
CDR3 DNA: TGTGCCAGCAGCTTAGGCCCCACTACAGGGGGCTGGGAGACCCAGTACTTC
CDR3 protein: CASSLGPTTGGWETQYF

V gene: TRBV19
clone size: -
D gene: -
J gene: TRBJ1-2
CDR3 DNA: TGTGCCAGTAGTATCCGAGGGACCCTCTATGGCTACACCTTC
CDR3 protein: CASSIRGTLYGYTF

V gene: TRBV4-1
clone size: -
D gene: TRBD1
J gene: TRBJ2-5
CDR3 DNA: TGCGCCAGCAGCCTCCGGGACAGGGGGCTCGAGTACCAAGAGACCCAGTACTTC
CDR3 protein: CASSLRDRGLEYQETQYF

V gene: TRBV19
clone size: -
D gene: TRBD1
J gene: TRBJ2-2
CDR3 DNA: TGTGCCAGTAGTATTTCGGAGGAGGACAGGGCCACCGGGGAGCTGTTTTTT
CDR3 protein: CASSISEEDRATGELFF

V gene: TRBV9
clone size: once
D gene: -
J gene: TRBJ2-1
CDR3 DNA: TGTGCCAGCAGCGTGGGTTTAGGGGAGCAGTTCTTC
CDR3 protein: CASSVGLGEQFF

V gene: TRBV2
clone size: -
D gene: TRBD1
J gene: TRBJ1-1
CDR3 DNA: TGTGCCAGCATCCACTCATCGACAGGGTTGAACACTGAAGCTTTCTTT
CDR3 protein: CASIHSSTGLNTEAFF

V gene: TRBV4-2
clone size: once
D gene: -
J gene: TRBJ2-5
CDR3 DNA: TGTGCCAGCAGCCAAGATGGCGTACTCCCTAAAGAGCAGTACTTC
CDR3 protein: CASSQDGVLPKEQYF

V gene: TRBV7-9
clone size: once
D gene: -
J gene: TRBJ1-2
CDR3 DNA: TGTGCCAGCAGCTTCGGGGACTCTAACTATGGCTACACCTTC
CDR3 protein: CASSFGDSNYGYTF

V gene: TRBV6-1
clone size: -
D gene: -
J gene: TRBJ2-6
CDR3 DNA: TGTGCCAGCAGTGAAGGGACGGCTCCAACTGGGGCCAACGTCCTGACTTTC
CDR3 protein: CASSEGTAPTGANVLTF

V gene: TRBV19
clone size: -
D gene: -
J gene: TRBJ1-2
CDR3 DNA: TGTGCCAGTAGTATCGCTACTAACTATGGCTACACCTTC
CDR3 protein: CASSIATNYGYTF

V gene: TRBV27
clone size: -
D gene: -
J gene: TRBJ2-7
CDR3 DNA: TGTGCCAGCAGTACTGCCTACCCGGGCGAGCAGTACTTC
CDR3 protein: CASSTAYPGEQYF

V gene: TRBV5-6
clone size: -
D gene: -
J gene: TRBJ2-7
CDR3 DNA: TGTGCCAGCAGCTTCTACGCAAAGTCTTACGAGCAGTACTTC
CDR3 protein: CASSFYAKSYEQYF

V gene: TRBV2
clone size: -
D gene: -
J gene: TRBJ2-6
CDR3 DNA: TGTGCCAGCAGTGAAGGGGTGGCGGGGACCAAAAACGTCCTGACTTTC
CDR3 protein: CASSEGVAGTKNVLTF

V gene: TRBV7-3
clone size: -
D gene: -
J gene: TRBJ2-3
CDR3 DNA: TGTGCCAGCAGCTTAATGGAGGGGTACCTTTATACGCAGTATTTT
CDR3 protein: CASSLMEGYLYTQYF

V gene: TRBV5-1
clone size: -
D gene: -
J gene: TRBJ1-1
CDR3 DNA: TGCGCCAGCAGCTTTTCTCCAGGACAGAACACTGAAGCTTTCTTT
CDR3 protein: CASSFSPGQNTEAFF

V gene: TRBV9
clone size: -
D gene: TRBD2
J gene: TRBJ2-7
CDR3 DNA: TGTGCCAGCAGCCCGGGGGGGTCCGAGCAGTACTTC
CDR3 protein: CASSPGGSEQYF

V gene: TRBV11-2
clone size: -
D gene: -
J gene: TRBJ2-7
CDR3 DNA: TGTGCCAGCAGCTTGGGTGCCTACGAGCAGTACTTC
CDR3 protein: CASSLGAYEQYF

V gene: TRBV10-3
clone size: once
D gene: TRBD2
J gene: TRBJ2-7
CDR3 DNA: TGTGCCATCAGTGATCCCGGGACTAGCGGGAGGCCCCCCTACGAGCAGTACTTC
CDR3 protein: CAISDPGTSGRPPYEQYF

V gene: TRBV2
clone size: -
D gene: -
J gene: TRBJ2-7
CDR3 DNA: TGTGCCAGAGGGACACTCTACGAGCAGTACTTC
CDR3 protein: CARGTLYEQYF

V gene: TRBV5-4
clone size: -
D gene: -
J gene: TRBJ2-7
CDR3 DNA: TGTGCCAGCAGCTTCCAGGGGAGCTACGAGCAGTACTTC
CDR3 protein: CASSFQGSYEQYF

V gene: TRBV27
clone size: -
D gene: -
J gene: TRBJ1-3
CDR3 DNA: TGTGCCAGCAGTTGGGGCTCTGGAAACACCATATATTTT
CDR3 protein: CASSWGSGNTIYF

V gene: TRBV13
clone size: -
D gene: -
J gene: TRBJ2-7
CDR3 DNA: TGTGCCAGCAGCTTAGGAACGGCAATTTCCTCCTACGAGCAGTACTTC
CDR3 protein: CASSLGTAISSYEQYF

V gene: TRBV4-2
clone size: -
D gene: TRBD1
J gene: TRBJ1-2
CDR3 DNA: TGTGCCAGCACCCCGGGACAGGGATTTTTCAACTATGGCTACACCTTC
CDR3 protein: CASTPGQGFFNYGYTF

V gene: TRBV19
clone size: -
D gene: -
J gene: TRBJ2-7
CDR3 DNA: TGTGCCAGTAGCAGCCCCGTCTCCTACGAGCAGTACTTC
CDR3 protein: CASSSPVSYEQYF

V gene: TRBV4-1
clone size: -
D gene: TRBD2
J gene: TRBJ2-7
CDR3 DNA: TGCGCCAGCAGCCAAGATTTCACTAGCGGTTCCTACGAGCAGTACTTC
CDR3 protein: CASSQDFTSGSYEQYF

V gene: TRBV25-1
clone size: -
D gene: -
J gene: TRBJ2-2
CDR3 DNA: TGTGCCAGCAGTGTGTCTCAGGCCGGGGAGCTGTTTTTT
CDR3 protein: CASSVSQAGELFF

V gene: TRBV7-9
clone size: -
D gene: -
J gene: TRBJ2-7
CDR3 DNA: TGTGCCAGCAGCTTAGCCGTCGGACAGCAGTACGAGCAGTACTTC
CDR3 protein: CASSLAVGQQYEQYF

V gene: TRBV6-5
clone size: -
D gene: TRBD2
J gene: TRBJ2-1
CDR3 DNA: TGTGCCAGCAGCTGGAAGACTAGCGGGTCTTGGATGCAGTTCTTC
CDR3 protein: CASSWKTSGSWMQFF

V gene: TRBV2
clone size: -
D gene: TRBD1
J gene: TRBJ2-7
CDR3 DNA: TGTGCCAGCAGTGTTTACAGGGGCTACGAGCAGTACTTC
CDR3 protein: CASSVYRGYEQYF

V gene: TRBV27
clone size: -
D gene: -
J gene: TRBJ1-5
CDR3 DNA: TGTGCCAGCAGTTGGCCAGGGCATCAGCCCCAGCATTTT
CDR3 protein: CASSWPGHQPQHF

V gene: TRBV7-2
clone size: -
D gene: -
J gene: TRBJ2-5
CDR3 DNA: TGTGCCAGCAGCTTAGTGTTTCAATACCCACAAGAGACCCAGTACTTC
CDR3 protein: CASSLVFQYPQETQYF

V gene: TRBV14
clone size: -
D gene: -
J gene: TRBJ1-1
CDR3 DNA: TGTGCCAGCAGCCTATCACAGGGATCTGAAGCTTTCTTT
CDR3 protein: CASSLSQGSEAFF

V gene: TRBV19
clone size: -
D gene: TRBD1
J gene: TRBJ1-2
CDR3 DNA: TGTGCCAGTAGTATCGACAGGGGTCCCCCCTATGGCTACACCTTC
CDR3 protein: CASSIDRGPPYGYTF

V gene: TRBV4-1
clone size: -
D gene: -
J gene: TRBJ1-1
CDR3 DNA: TGCGCCAGCAGCCAACAGGGCTCATGGAACACTGAAGCTTTCTTT
CDR3 protein: CASSQQGSWNTEAFF

V gene: TRBV7-9
clone size: -
D gene: -
J gene: TRBJ1-1
CDR3 DNA: TGTGCCAGCAGCCCCCCGGTCAGGACTGAAGCTTTCTTT
CDR3 protein: CASSPPVRTEAFF

V gene: TRBV5-1
clone size: -
D gene: -
J gene: TRBJ2-7
CDR3 DNA: TGCGCCAGCCCCCGGGACACCAGTACCTACGAGCAGTACTTC
CDR3 protein: CASPRDTSTYEQYF

V gene: TRBV6-5
clone size: once
D gene: -
J gene: TRBJ2-1
CDR3 DNA: TGTGCCAGCAGTTACTCCTCTCTTTGGGGCAATGAGCAGTTCTTC
CDR3 protein: CASSYSSLWGNEQFF

V gene: TRBV28
clone size: -
D gene: -
J gene: TRBJ1-3
CDR3 DNA: TGTGCCAGCAGCCTGACACGGGGCACCATATATTTT
CDR3 protein: CASSLTRGTIYF

V gene: TRBV27
clone size: once
D gene: TRBD2
J gene: TRBJ2-3
CDR3 DNA: TGTGCCAGCAGTCCTGGACTAGCGGGAGTTGGGACAGATACGCAGTATTTT
CDR3 protein: CASSPGLAGVGTDTQYF

V gene: TRBV19
clone size: -
D gene: -
J gene: TRBJ2-3
CDR3 DNA: TGTGCCAGTAGTATAGAGGCAGGTCTAGATACGCAGTATTTT
CDR3 protein: CASSIEAGLDTQYF

V gene: TRBV5-6
clone size: -
D gene: TRBD2
J gene: TRBJ2-1
CDR3 DNA: TGTGCCAGCAGCCTAGTAGCGGGAAGCTCCTACAATGAGCAGTTCTTC
CDR3 protein: CASSLVAGSSYNEQFF

V gene: TRBV28
clone size: -
D gene: -
J gene: TRBJ1-1
CDR3 DNA: TGTGCCAGCAGGGGGTGGGTAACGAACACTGAAGCTTTCTTT
CDR3 protein: CASRGWVTNTEAFF

V gene: TRBV28
clone size: -
D gene: -
J gene: TRBJ2-3
CDR3 DNA: TGTGCCAGCACCTCACCGGGACTACAGGGGTGGGGTACACACACAGATACGCAGTATTTT
CDR3 protein: CASTSPGLQGWGTHTDTQYF

V gene: TRBV6-6
clone size: -
D gene: TRBD2
J gene: TRBJ2-1
CDR3 DNA: TGTGCCAGCAGTTGGACACTAGCGGGAGGGCATGGACAGTTCTTC
CDR3 protein: CASSWTLAGGHGQFF

V gene: TRBV5-5
clone size: -
D gene: -
J gene: TRBJ2-7
CDR3 DNA: TGTGCCAGCAGCTTGGACGGACTAATCTTCTACGAGCAGTACTTC
CDR3 protein: CASSLDGLIFYEQYF

V gene: TRBV11-2
clone size: -
D gene: -
J gene: TRBJ2-1
CDR3 DNA: TGTGCCAGCAGCTCCAAACCGGGACTCGAGAGCTCCTACAATGAGCAGTTCTTC
CDR3 protein: CASSSKPGLESSYNEQFF

V gene: TRBV19
clone size: -
D gene: TRBD1
J gene: TRBJ2-1
CDR3 DNA: TGTGCCAGTAGTATAGGACAGGGTGGGTACAATGAGCAGTTCTTC
CDR3 protein: CASSIGQGGYNEQFF

V gene: TRBV4-1
clone size: -
D gene: TRBD1
J gene: TRBJ2-1
CDR3 DNA: TGCGCCAGCAGCCAAGAGGACAGGGGAAGCTCCTACAATGAGCAGTTCTTC
CDR3 protein: CASSQEDRGSSYNEQFF

V gene: TRBV28
clone size: -
D gene: -
J gene: TRBJ1-1
CDR3 DNA: TGTGCCAGCAGTCCTGCGGGCATGAACACTGAAGCTTTCTTT
CDR3 protein: CASSPAGMNTEAFF